Presented here are 2 T cell receptor beta chains from one specimen sequenced in a study of T-cell reconstitution after alpha-beta-depleted transplantation in children. A library of TCRbeta sequences, prepared with unique molecular identifiers, was generated. TCRdb used MiXCR to reprocess the PCR reads, holding one entry per CDR3 protein. Of approximately 400,000 distinct CDR3 sequences in the sample, under 20% are singletons; the top ten hold 25% to 30%. The source was PBMCs, mostly from graft donor cells, collected 360 days after TCRalphabeta/CD19-depleted stem cell transplant. The receptors derive from a boy younger than two who had a stem cell transplant for Wiskott-Aldrich syndrome, so the T cells may come from the graft donor.

Only a few counts were recorded for this clonotype. The chain carries TRBV6-5 and TRBJ2-3; D might be TRBD2 (5 bases). Trimming left V 2 bases short and J 6 bases short, with 9 bases between. CDR3 length: 13 amino acids. CDR1 is MNHEY, CDR2 SVGAGI, per germline. The CDR3, as DNA: TGTGCCAGCAGTTACCGGAGGAGGGATACGCAGTATTTT. Protein: CASSYRRRDTQYF.

This clonotype was picked up a small number of times. This chain connects TRBV18 to TRBJ2-3, with D possibly being TRBD2 (6 bases). In germline, CDR1 is KGHSH, CDR2 LQKENI. CDR3 length: 17 residues. V lost 2 bases to trimming and J lost 2 bases, with 17 bases between them. This CDR3 reads CASSPGGGVPLTDTQYF. CDR3 nucleotide sequence: TGTGCCAGCTCACCAGGAGGAGGGGTTCCCCTCACAGATACGCAGTATTTT.